This TCR beta chain is from a study of blood T cell repertoires in COVID-19. Turning to the study itself: Collection of acute and convalescent COVID-19 samples took place in the United States, Italy and Spain. The cDNA or gDNA used as material had been derived from T cells, B-cell-depleted T cells, or PBMCs.

Authors' analysis steps: Estimation of nucleated cell counts relied on the amplification of reference gene primers. Method: immunoSEQ multiplex PCR; TCRdb's copy keeps in-frame clones and lacks some. V and J calls and clone size are copied from that table; D and trimming were computed from the DNA. The repertoire holds 35,000 to 50,000 clones, with more than 70% as singletons. The specimen was peripheral blood. The sequence was obtained from a woman aged 70-85 years with acute or convalescent COVID-19.

CDR3 bases: TGTGCCACTCGACAGGGGGCTGGAAACACCATATATTTT. Its translation: CATRQGAGNTIYF. The rearrangement joins TRBV6-5 to TRBJ1-3; 9 bases fit TRBD1. From germline, CDR1 is MNHEY and CDR2 SVGAGI. The CDR3 is made up of 13 amino acids. Trimming at V came to 10 bases and at J to 2 bases, leaving 3 bases not matched to a gene.